Each of the 16 T cell receptor beta chains below was sequenced from the same sample in a study of Ad26.COV2.S vaccination and SARS-CoV-2 variants. Stated treatment: roughly 18 received Ad26.COV2.S at low or high dose, single or two shots; 5 received placebo; per-sample allocation not given. Specimen acquisition occurred on day 63 following the initial vaccine or placebo injection. The assay was immunoSEQ multiplex PCR, and TCRdb's table has in-frame clones only and misses some. The data contain hundreds of thousands of clones, about 85% of them singletons. Sequencing used peripheral blood, obtained in a trial of Ad26.COV2.S vaccine versus placebo. The source is a person aged 18-60 years who received the Ad26.COV2.S COVID-19 vaccine or a placebo.

The chain is built from TRBV7-3 and TRBJ2-2; 12 nucleotides match TRBD2. The CDR3 spans 16 residues. Unmatched junction bases numbered 5, after V lost 3 bases and J lost 6 bases. CDR1 SGHTA and CDR2 FQGTGA come from the germline V gene. As DNA, the CDR3 is TGTGCCAGCAGCTTCTCTAGCGGGAGGGCCGCCGGGGAGCTGTTTTTT. Encoded protein: CASSFSSGRAAGELFF.

The chain carries TRBV3-1 (or the pseudogene TRBV3-2) and TRBJ1-2; 9 bases align to TRBD1. Germline CDR1 is LGHDT and CDR2 is YNNKEL (reference sequence). V shed 1 base and J 1 base; nucleotides not matched to a gene: 1. The CDR3 contains 15 residues. The CDR3 sequence is CASSQGQGVNYGYTF. The CDR3 DNA is TGTGCCAGCAGCCAAGGACAGGGGGTTAACTATGGCTACACCTTC.

The rearrangement uses TRBV5-8 and TRBJ1-2, with D unclear. Trimming removed 0 bases from V and 6 bases from J, with 6 bases in between. This CDR3 is built from 12 residues. Germline-derived CDR1 and CDR2 are SGHTS and YDEGEE. The CDR3 nucleotides are TGTGCCAGCAGCTTGGTACTGAATGGCTACACCTTC. Translated: CASSLVLNGYTF.

The rearrangement links TRBV6-6 to TRBJ2-7; 8 bases agree with TRBD1. V trimming: 2 bases; J trimming: 3 bases; junction bases outside the gene matches: 0. There are 13 residues in the CDR3. Germline CDR1 and CDR2: MNHNY and SVGAGI (reference sequence). The DNA for the CDR3 is TGTGCCAGCAGTTACGGGACAGGCTACGAGCAGTACTTC. Protein product: CASSYGTGYEQYF.

This clone was counted a single time. The chain couples TRBV7-2 to TRBJ2-7, with unresolved D. Per the germline V gene, CDR1 is SGHTA and CDR2 is FQGNSA. The CDR3 sequence is 13 residues long. V lost 0 bases and J 6 bases, leaving 9 bases between the germline ends. The CDR3 loop reads CASSLAFSSEQYF. CDR3 DNA: TGTGCCAGCAGCTTAGCGTTCTCGTCCGAGCAGTACTTC.

This chain joins TRBV28 and TRBJ2-7, with no clear D. CDR1 is MDHEN and CDR2 is SYDVKM in the germline V gene. V lost 7 bases and J 1 base, leaving 8 bases between the germline ends. The CDR3 extends over 12 amino acids. CDR3 sequence: CASMQESYEQYF. The CDR3 DNA is TGTGCCAGCATGCAGGAATCCTACGAGCAGTACTTC.

The chain employs TRBV24-1 and TRBJ2-2; D perhaps matches TRBD1 (6 bases). The CDR3 is made up of 14 amino acids. CDR1 KGHDR and CDR2 SFDVKD come from the germline V gene. V was shortened by 4 bases and J by 7 bases, with 12 bases between the two germline ends. The CDR3 DNA reads as TGTGCCACCAGTGAGCACAGGGATAGCGGGGAGCTGTTTTTT. As protein: CATSEHRDSGELFF.

The V and J genes are TRBV6-6 and TRBJ1-1; the D is unclear. V was shortened by 3 bases and J by 3 bases, with 11 bases between the two germline ends. The CDR3 spans 14 residues. Germline-derived CDR1 and CDR2 are MNHNY and SVGAGI (reference sequence). The CDR3 coding sequence is TGTGCCAGCAGTTATGTGGGGTCGGACACTGAAGCTTTCTTT. It specifies CASSYVGSDTEAFF.

The rearrangement uses TRBV28 and TRBJ2-4, with 8 bases fitting TRBD1. Trimming at V came to 1 base and at J to 1 base, leaving 6 bases not matched to a gene. The CDR3 covers 17 residues. CDR1 is MDHEN and CDR2 is SYDVKM in the germline V gene. CDR3 bases: TGTGCCAGCAGTTTATCCAGGGGGCGGGCGGCCAAAAACATTCAGTACTTC. It translates to CASSLSRGRAAKNIQYF. Full variable domain (outside the CDR3, taken from reference TRBV28 and TRBJ2-4): DVKVTQSSRYLVKRTGEKVFLECVQDMDHENMFWYRQDPGLGLRLIYFSYDVKMKEKGDIPEGYSVSREKKERFSLILESASTNQTSMYLCASSLSRGRAAKNIQYFGAGTRLSVL.

V is TRBV10-3 and J is TRBJ2-1; D is possibly TRBD2 (7 bases). The V end lost 6 bases, the J end lost 2 bases, and 26 bases lay between the germline ends. This CDR3 comprises 19 residues. Germline V lookup: CDR1 ENHRY, CDR2 SYGVKD. CDR3 protein: CAIRGQGTRGGLPYNEQFF. CDR3 bases: TGTGCCATCAGGGGGCAGGGGACTCGCGGGGGACTCCCCTACAATGAGCAGTTCTTC.

Only a few counts were recorded for this clone. This chain links TRBV7-3 with TRBJ1-2, with TRBD1 as a possible D gene (5 bases). Germline V lookup: CDR1 SGHTA, CDR2 FQGTGA. The CDR3 totals 17 residues. Trimming took 5 bases from V and 0 from J, leaving 19 bases between them. The CDR3 coding sequence is TGTGCCAGCAGCCTAGGGGCGGGGGTCAGCGCTAACTATGGCTACACCTTC. Protein: CASSLGAGVSANYGYTF.

This clone was counted between two and nine times. The chain has TRBV5-4 and TRBJ2-1, with a weak D call TRBD2 (5 bases). Germline assignment: CDR1 SGHNT and CDR2 YYREEE (reference sequence). The length of the CDR3 is 15 residues. V lost 0 bases, J lost 3 bases, and 10 bases lay in between. The CDR3 is CASSLGPSNYNEQFF. CDR3 nucleotides: TGTGCCAGCAGCTTGGGGCCTAGCAACTACAATGAGCAGTTCTTC.

The chain couples TRBV7-3 to TRBJ2-1, with D possibly TRBD1 on 6 matching bases. V dropped 2 bases and J dropped 1 base, with 12 bases sitting between them. This CDR3 is built from 16 residues. Germline V gene data show CDR1 as SGHTA and CDR2 as FQGTGA. CDR3 in DNA: TGTGCCAGCAGCTTACCAGGGGAGTGGTCCTACAATGAGCAGTTCTTC. This sequence encodes CASSLPGEWSYNEQFF. Based on the CDR3 plus reference TRBV7-3 and TRBJ2-1, the full variable domain is GAGVSQTPSNKVTEKGKYVELRCDPISGHTALYWYRQSLGQGPEFLIYFQGTGAADDSGLPNDRFFAVRPEGSVSTLKIQRTERGDSAVYLCASSLPGEWSYNEQFFGPGTRLTVL.

The chain has TRBV7-9 and TRBJ1-6, with 7 nucleotides matching TRBD1. This CDR3 spans 14 amino acids. Germline CDR1 is SEHNR and CDR2 is FQNEAQ (reference sequence). Trimming took 4 bases from V and 10 from J; bases not matched to a gene: 7. Written as DNA, the CDR3 is TGTGCCAGCAGCTACCGGGACAGCGGGTCACCCCTCCACTTT. Translating gives CASSYRDSGSPLHF.

The chain recombines TRBV9 with TRBJ2-3, with TRBD2 matching 12 bases. The germline CDR1 and CDR2 sequences are SGDLS and YYNGEE. This CDR3 region has 17 residues. V was pared by 4 bases and J by 3 bases, with 9 bases of the junction left unmatched. In DNA form, the CDR3 reads TGTGCCAGCAGCCCACGACTAGCGGGGGCCGGGACAGATACGCAGTATTTT. It codes for CASSPRLAGAGTDTQYF.

The V call is TRBV7-2, the J call TRBJ2-7, with 7 bases identical to TRBD1. Losses at the gene ends were 4 bases for V and 3 bases for J; bases not matched to a gene: 6. This CDR3 has 14 residues. Per the germline V gene, CDR1 is SGHTA and CDR2 is FQGNSA. CDR3 loop: CASSSGTEFYEQYF. CDR3 DNA: TGTGCCAGCAGCTCCGGGACAGAGTTCTACGAGCAGTACTTC.